This TCR beta chain was sequenced for a study of graft-versus-host responses after intestinal transplantation. Study in general: As for transplant type, recipients had multivisceral, liver-intestinal, or isolated intestinal grafts. Anti-thymocyte globulin induction preceded about 3 years of tacrolimus and steroid maintenance in all recipients. Study-wide points: Detected in recipient marrow were GvH clones, some of which were first observed in ileum or blood. Allograft graft-versus-host to host-versus-graft clonal ratios ran high in patients with graft-donor T cell macrochimerism.

V dropped 6 bases and J dropped 0 bases, with 12 bases sitting between them. Germline lookup yields CDR1 SNHLY and CDR2 FYNNEI. The CDR3 spans 15 residues. On this clone: Its specificity is unknown.

The table came from immunoSEQ multiplex PCR; TCRdb's copy has only in-frame clones and leaves some out. The data show about 100,000 clones, 85% to 95% seen once. The chain couples TRBV2 to TRBJ1-5, with TRBD1 as a possible D gene (5 bases). Here the sequenced sample was unstimulated CD8+ T cells sorted from spleen or lymph node cells, taken before intestinal transplant. The sequence was obtained from a human donor who received an intestinal transplant. In nucleotides, the CDR3 is TGTGCCAGCAGGTCTGGGACCGATAGCAATCAGCCCCAGCATTTT. Amino acid sequence: CASRSGTDSNQPQHF.